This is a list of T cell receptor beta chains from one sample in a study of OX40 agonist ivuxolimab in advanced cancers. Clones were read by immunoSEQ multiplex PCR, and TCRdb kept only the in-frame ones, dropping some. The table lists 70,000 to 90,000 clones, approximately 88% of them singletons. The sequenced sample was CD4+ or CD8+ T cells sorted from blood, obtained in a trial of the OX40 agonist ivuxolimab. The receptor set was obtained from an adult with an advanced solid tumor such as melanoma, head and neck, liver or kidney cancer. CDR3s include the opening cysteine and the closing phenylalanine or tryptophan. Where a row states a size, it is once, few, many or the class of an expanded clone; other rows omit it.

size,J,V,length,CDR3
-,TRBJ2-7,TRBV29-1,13,CSVEDLTGDEQYF
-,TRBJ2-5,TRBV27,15,CASSSLLGVGETQYF
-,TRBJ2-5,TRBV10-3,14,CAISDGPGEETQYF
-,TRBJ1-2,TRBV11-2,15,CASSYTGIANYGYTF
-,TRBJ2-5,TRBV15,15,CATSRGGQYQETQYF
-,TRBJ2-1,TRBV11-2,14,CASNRGQGRNEQFF
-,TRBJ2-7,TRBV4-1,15,CASSRPGQGTVEQYF
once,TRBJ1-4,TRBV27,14,CASSLRFSGEKLFF
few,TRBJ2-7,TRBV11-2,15,CASSYTSGVSYEQYF
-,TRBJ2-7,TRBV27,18,CASSTYAFGQTSSYEQYF
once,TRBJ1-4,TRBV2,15,CATTPDVTTNEKLFF
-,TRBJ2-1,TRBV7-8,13,CASSLQGYNEQFF
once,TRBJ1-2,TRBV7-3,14,CASSAGVGMGGYTF